The clone carrying this T cell receptor beta chain was observed a few times. Antigen unknown. This CDR3 contains 15 residues. Deletions cut 5 bases from V and 2 bases from J, with 19 bases between. CDR1 and CDR2 (germline): DFQATT, SNEGSKA (reference sequence). Using RNA template, CDR3s of TCR alpha and beta were amplified with iRepertoire arm-PCR. Tissue mRNA or PBMC total RNA, 100-400 ng, went into one-step reverse transcription and amplification. In TCRdb, the multiplex PCR reads were re-called with MiXCR into one record per CDR3 protein. This sample has over 120,000 distinct CDR3 sequences; about two fifths occur once, and the top ten carry around a fifth. The data belong to a study of glioma-infiltrating T cells. Study-level results: Tissue and blood shared very few CDR3 sequences. Non-neoplastic patients had below-expected tissue-blood divergence, while all gliomas exceeded expectation.

The sequenced material came from glioma tissue, nonneoplastic brain tissue, or PBMCs (not recorded which). V gene TRBV20-1 combines with J gene TRBJ2-7; D is undetermined. This sequence was found in a human donor with low-grade glioma or glioblastoma, undergoing nonglioma brain surgery, or in good health (not recorded which). CDR3 region: CSAPHNPDPPYEQYF. The CDR3 DNA reads as TGCAGTGCTCCCCATAATCCGGATCCACCCTACGAGCAGTACTTC.